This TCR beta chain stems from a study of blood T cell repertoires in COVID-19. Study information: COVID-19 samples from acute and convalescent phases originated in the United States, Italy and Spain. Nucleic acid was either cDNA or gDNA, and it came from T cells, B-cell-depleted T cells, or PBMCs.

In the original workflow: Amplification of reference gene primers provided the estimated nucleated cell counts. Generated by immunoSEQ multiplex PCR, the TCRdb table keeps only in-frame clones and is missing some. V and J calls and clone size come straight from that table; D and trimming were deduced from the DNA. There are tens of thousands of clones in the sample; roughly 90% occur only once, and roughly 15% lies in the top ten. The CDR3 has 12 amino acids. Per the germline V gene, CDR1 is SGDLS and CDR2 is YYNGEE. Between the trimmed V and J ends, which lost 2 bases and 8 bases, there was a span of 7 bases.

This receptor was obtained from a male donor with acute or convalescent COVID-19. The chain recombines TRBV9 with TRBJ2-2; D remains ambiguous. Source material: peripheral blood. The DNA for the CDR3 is TGTGCCAGCAGCGTCGAGTGGGGGGAGCTGTTTTTT. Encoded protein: CASSVEWGELFF.